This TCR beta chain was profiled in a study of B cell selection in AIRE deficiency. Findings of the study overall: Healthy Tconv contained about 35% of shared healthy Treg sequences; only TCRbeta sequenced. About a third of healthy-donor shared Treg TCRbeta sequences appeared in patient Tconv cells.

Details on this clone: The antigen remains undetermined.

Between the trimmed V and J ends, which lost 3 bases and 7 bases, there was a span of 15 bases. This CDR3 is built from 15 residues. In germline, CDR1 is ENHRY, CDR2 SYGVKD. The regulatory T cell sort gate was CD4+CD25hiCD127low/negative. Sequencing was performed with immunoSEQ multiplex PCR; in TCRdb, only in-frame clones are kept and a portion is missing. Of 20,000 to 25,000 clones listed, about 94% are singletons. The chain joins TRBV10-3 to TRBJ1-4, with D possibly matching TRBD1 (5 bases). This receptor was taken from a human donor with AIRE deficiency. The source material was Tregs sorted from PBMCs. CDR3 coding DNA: TGTGCCATCAGTGACACTGACAGAGGGATTGAAAAACTGTTTTTT. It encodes CAISDTDRGIEKLFF.